The rows below give T cell receptor beta chains drawn from one sample of a study of shared clonotypes between healthy human individuals. Sequenced by immunoSEQ multiplex PCR; TCRdb stores in-frame clones only, minus some. The table shows 1.5 million to 1.9 million clones, with roughly 98% occurring only once. Sequences were obtained from naive CD4+ T cells sorted from blood. The receptors stem from a man aged 30-40 years in good health. Each CDR3 is given with its conserved first and last residue. The D gene is left open where the match is weak. A clone size is listed for some rows: how often the clone was seen (once, few, many), or a class if it is expanded.

clone_size: NA; v_call: TRBV21-1; d_call: NA; j_call: TRBJ1-3; cdr3_nt: TGTGCCAGCAGCAAGGGCCTGGAAGATGGAAACACCATATATTTT; cdr3_aa: CASSKGLEDGNTIYF
clone_size: once; v_call: TRBV18; d_call: NA; j_call: TRBJ2-2; cdr3_nt: TGTGCCAGCTCAATCGGAGGGAAGGACGGGGAGCTGTTTTTT; cdr3_aa: CASSIGGKDGELFF
clone_size: NA; v_call: TRBV5-4; d_call: TRBD2; j_call: TRBJ2-3; cdr3_nt: TGTGCCAGCAGCACTTTATCGCTAGCGGGAGTTCCCTCAGATACGCAGTATTTT; cdr3_aa: CASSTLSLAGVPSDTQYF
clone_size: NA; v_call: TRBV7-2; d_call: TRBD1; j_call: TRBJ2-7; cdr3_nt: TGTGCCAGCAGCCTACGGACAGGGGGAGGCTCCTACGAGCAGTACTTC; cdr3_aa: CASSLRTGGGSYEQYF
clone_size: NA; v_call: TRBV9; d_call: TRBD1; j_call: TRBJ2-3; cdr3_nt: TGTGCCAGCAGCGTAGACATATGGACAGGCGAGGATACGCAGTATTTT; cdr3_aa: CASSVDIWTGEDTQYF
clone_size: NA; v_call: TRBV10-3; d_call: TRBD1; j_call: TRBJ1-4; cdr3_nt: TGTGCCATCCGGGACAGAAATGAAAAACTGTTTTTT; cdr3_aa: CAIRDRNEKLFF
clone_size: NA; v_call: TRBV29-1; d_call: NA; j_call: TRBJ2-1; cdr3_nt: TGCAGCGTCGCAAGTCGACTTTCCTACAATGAGCAGTTCTTC; cdr3_aa: CSVASRLSYNEQFF
clone_size: NA; v_call: TRBV9; d_call: NA; j_call: TRBJ2-3; cdr3_nt: TGTGCCAGCAGCCCCCAAGCCCCCACAGATACGCAGTATTTT; cdr3_aa: CASSPQAPTDTQYF
clone_size: NA; v_call: TRBV14; d_call: NA; j_call: TRBJ2-7; cdr3_nt: TGTGCCAGCAGCCAAGAATTGGCAGGATACGAGCAGTACTTC; cdr3_aa: CASSQELAGYEQYF
clone_size: NA; v_call: TRBV28; d_call: NA; j_call: TRBJ2-5; cdr3_nt: TGTGCCAGCAGTACCACGTGGGGGGTAAGGGAGACCCAGTACTTC; cdr3_aa: CASSTTWGVRETQYF
clone_size: NA; v_call: TRBV9; d_call: NA; j_call: TRBJ1-2; cdr3_nt: TGTGCCAGCAGCGTAGAAGGGAACTATGGCTACACCTTC; cdr3_aa: CASSVEGNYGYTF
clone_size: NA; v_call: TRBV2; d_call: TRBD2; j_call: TRBJ2-7; cdr3_nt: TGTGCCAGCAGTGGTTTCGAGGATAGCGGGTACGAGCAGTACTTC; cdr3_aa: CASSGFEDSGYEQYF
clone_size: NA; v_call: TRBV27; d_call: NA; j_call: TRBJ2-1; cdr3_nt: TGTGCCAGCAGAGGGGACTTCCTTCCACCCTACAATGAGCAGTTCTTC; cdr3_aa: CASRGDFLPPYNEQFF
clone_size: NA; v_call: TRBV28; d_call: NA; j_call: TRBJ1-2; cdr3_nt: TGTGCCAGCAGTGAGGGTGGCTATGGCTACACCTTC; cdr3_aa: CASSEGGYGYTF
clone_size: NA; v_call: TRBV4-3; d_call: NA; j_call: TRBJ2-1; cdr3_nt: TGCGCCAGCAGCCAAGACTCCAGTCTCGGGGGTCCACCGGGCAATGAGCAGTTCTTC; cdr3_aa: CASSQDSSLGGPPGNEQFF
clone_size: NA; v_call: TRBV11-2; d_call: NA; j_call: TRBJ1-5; cdr3_nt: TGTGCCAGCAGCTTAGCAGGCAGGGGAGATCAGCCCCAGCATTTT; cdr3_aa: CASSLAGRGDQPQHF
clone_size: NA; v_call: TRBV30; d_call: NA; j_call: TRBJ2-1; cdr3_nt: TGTGCCTGGAGTGTCGGCACCGGCTCCTACAATGAGCAGTTCTTC; cdr3_aa: CAWSVGTGSYNEQFF
clone_size: NA; v_call: TRBV6-5; d_call: NA; j_call: TRBJ2-7; cdr3_nt: TGTGCCAGCAGTTACTCACCCACAACCCGTCCCTACGAGCAGTACTTC; cdr3_aa: CASSYSPTTRPYEQYF
clone_size: NA; v_call: TRBV7-8; d_call: NA; j_call: TRBJ1-1; cdr3_nt: TGTGCCAGCAGCTTGGGGCACGCGTACGAAGCTTTCTTT; cdr3_aa: CASSLGHAYEAFF
clone_size: NA; v_call: TRBV6-4; d_call: NA; j_call: TRBJ1-5; cdr3_nt: TGTGCCAGCAGTGTAGACAGCCTTCAGCCCCAGCATTTT; cdr3_aa: CASSVDSLQPQHF
clone_size: once; v_call: TRBV23-1; d_call: TRBD1; j_call: TRBJ2-7; cdr3_nt: TGCGCCAGCAGTCTGGGACAGGGCGAGCAGTACTTC; cdr3_aa: CASSLGQGEQYF
clone_size: NA; v_call: TRBV9; d_call: TRBD2; j_call: TRBJ2-1; cdr3_nt: TGTGCCAGCAGTGTCACGCGGGAGACCTACAATGAGCAGTTCTTC; cdr3_aa: CASSVTRETYNEQFF
clone_size: NA; v_call: TRBV11-2; d_call: NA; j_call: TRBJ2-3; cdr3_nt: TGTGCCAGCAGACCTCTTACCACAGATACGCAGTATTTT; cdr3_aa: CASRPLTTDTQYF
clone_size: NA; v_call: TRBV7-2; d_call: TRBD2; j_call: TRBJ2-1; cdr3_nt: TGTGCCAGCAGCTTACCTCTAGCGGGAGGAGTTTACGCCTACAATGAGCAGTTCTTC; cdr3_aa: CASSLPLAGGVYAYNEQFF
clone_size: NA; v_call: TRBV5-5; d_call: TRBD1; j_call: TRBJ2-7; cdr3_nt: TGTGCCAGCAGCTCCCGACAGGGTAAACTCTACGAGCAGTACTTC; cdr3_aa: CASSSRQGKLYEQYF
clone_size: NA; v_call: TRBV7-3; d_call: TRBD2; j_call: TRBJ2-7; cdr3_nt: TGTGCCAGCAGCCTAAGACTAGCGGACGGGTACGAGCAGTACTTC; cdr3_aa: CASSLRLADGYEQYF
clone_size: once; v_call: TRBV7-3; d_call: NA; j_call: TRBJ2-5; cdr3_nt: TGTGCCAGCAGCCTCTCCCATCTGGAGACCCAGTACTTC; cdr3_aa: CASSLSHLETQYF
clone_size: NA; v_call: TRBV20-1; d_call: NA; j_call: TRBJ2-7; cdr3_nt: TGCAGTGCTAGGAGGGGCGAGCAGTACTTC; cdr3_aa: CSARRGEQYF
clone_size: NA; v_call: TRBV5-1; d_call: NA; j_call: TRBJ2-3; cdr3_nt: TGCGCCAGCAGCACCTCTAGTTACGCAGATACGCAGTATTTT; cdr3_aa: CASSTSSYADTQYF